Presented here are 21 T cell receptor beta chains from one specimen sequenced in a study of blood T cell repertoires in COVID-19. Profiling relied on immunoSEQ multiplex PCR, and the TCRdb table lists in-frame clones only, not all of them. The table records 15,000 to 20,000 clones, over 75% of them present only once. Sequencing was done on a sample of peripheral blood. These receptor sequences come from a human donor with active COVID-19. The donor label of this sample is uncertain.

A few counts support this clone. Other DNA sequences in this specimen translate into the identical CDR3. J is TRBJ2-2 and V is TRBV4-3; TRBD1 matches 8 bases. CDR3 size: 16 residues. CDR1 LGHNA and CDR2 YSLEER come from the germline V gene. J was trimmed by 4 bases and V by 2 bases; bases with no gene match: 6. The CDR3 loop reads CASSQTDRVPTGELFF. The DNA for the CDR3 is TGCGCCAGCAGCCAAACGGACAGGGTCCCCACCGGGGAGCTGTTTTTT.

The chain is built from TRBV7-2 and TRBJ1-1, with no clear D. V was shortened by 2 bases and J by 4 bases, with 11 bases between the two germline ends. Per germline, CDR1 SGHTA and CDR2 FQGNSA. The CDR3 consists of 14 residues. CDR3 nucleotides: TGTGCCAGCAGCTTACGTAGAATTCTCACTGAAGCTTTCTTT. Translating it yields CASSLRRILTEAFF.

The chain joins TRBV5-4 to TRBJ2-2; 8 bases map to TRBD1. The CDR3 runs 12 residues. The trim removed 5 bases at V and 7 bases at J, leaving 1 base unmatched. In germline, CDR1 is SGHNT, CDR2 YYREEE (reference sequence). As DNA, the CDR3 is TGTGCCAGCAGAGACAGGGGCGGGGAGCTGTTTTTT. Amino acid sequence: CASRDRGGELFF.

V usage is TRBV7-9 and J usage is TRBJ1-1; D remains unclear. The CDR3 has 19 amino acids. Trimming stripped 1 base from V and 3 bases from J, with 24 bases between. Germline V gene sequence: CDR1 SEHNR, CDR2 FQNEAQ (reference sequence). This CDR3 is CASSLVTRVAAGGYTEAFF. The CDR3, as DNA: TGTGCCAGCAGCTTAGTTACTCGGGTGGCAGCCGGAGGGTACACTGAAGCTTTCTTT.

The J gene is TRBJ2-7, the V gene TRBV24-1; 7 bases fit TRBD1. The CDR3 runs 15 residues. The germline gives CDR1 KGHDR, CDR2 SFDVKD. V shed 5 bases, J shed 2 bases, and the junction held 8 bases outside the gene matches. The CDR3 coding sequence is TGTGCCACCAGTGCTCGATCAGGGGGTGCCTACGAGCAGTACTTC. It encodes CATSARSGGAYEQYF.

The chain links TRBV4-1 to TRBJ1-1, with D uncertain. The length of the CDR3 is 14 residues. CDR1 and CDR2 from the germline V gene are MGHRA and YSYEKL. Trimming removed 0 bases from V and 5 bases from J, with 10 bases in between. The CDR3 here is CASSQDTGGTEAFF. CDR3 sequence (DNA): TGCGCCAGCAGCCAAGACACGGGAGGGACTGAAGCTTTCTTT.

About this clone itself: The junction shows a germline mismatch at one end, possibly a read error. The CDR3 loop is CASSTDSYEQYF. The CDR3 DNA follows: TGCGCCAGCAGCACCGACTCCTACGAGCAATACTTC. The rearrangement links TRBV5-1 to TRBJ2-7; D ambiguous. CDR1 SGHRS and CDR2 YFSETQ come from the germline V gene. The CDR3 extends over 12 amino acids.

V and J are TRBV27 and TRBJ1-5; perhaps TRBD1 as D (6 bases). This CDR3 region has 13 residues. Trimming pared 4 bases from V and 9 bases from J, leaving 13 bases between. Per germline, CDR1 MNHEY and CDR2 SMNVEV (reference sequence). CDR3 region: CASSSLQGAPQHF. CDR3 nucleotide sequence: TGTGCCAGCAGTTCCTTACAGGGAGCGCCCCAGCATTTT.

This rearrangement joins TRBV24-1 to TRBJ2-1; D may be TRBD1 (7 bases). Germline lookup yields CDR1 KGHDR and CDR2 SFDVKD. The length of the CDR3 is 16 residues. The V and J ends lost 0 bases and 5 bases respectively, with 13 bases between them. The CDR3 nucleotides are TGTGCCACCAGTGATTTGCAGGGGGGCATACACAATGAGCAGTTCTTC. Translation: CATSDLQGGIHNEQFF.

This clone showed up just once. The chain combines TRBV6-5 with TRBJ2-3; possibly TRBD1 for D (5 bases). The V and J ends lost 8 bases and 0 bases respectively, with 12 bases between them. Germline CDR1 is MNHEY and CDR2 is SVGAGI. The CDR3 sequence is 14 residues long. The CDR3 loop is CASRQTYSTDTQYF. The CDR3 DNA is TGTGCCAGCCGACAGACGTATAGCACAGATACGCAGTATTTT.

The chain couples TRBV29-1 to TRBJ2-7; no firm D call. Trimming stripped 1 base from V and 3 bases from J, with 7 bases between. CDR1 is SQVTM and CDR2 is ANQGSEA in the germline V gene. The CDR3 runs 12 residues. The CDR3 is CSVEAPSYEQYF. For the CDR3, the DNA is TGCAGCGTTGAAGCCCCCAGCTACGAGCAGTACTTC.

V gene TRBV7-6 combines with J gene TRBJ2-2, with D uncertain. The V end lost 0 bases, the J end lost 6 bases, and 14 bases lay between the germline ends. The CDR3 runs to 16 residues. Germline values: CDR1 SGHVS, CDR2 FNYEAQ. CDR3 bases: TGTGCCAGCAGCTTAGCCCCGGGTTACGCGTCCGGGGAGCTGTTTTTT. Translation: CASSLAPGYASGELFF.

This clone was seen a few times. This chain connects TRBV7-9 to TRBJ2-2, with D perhaps TRBD2 (6 bases). Germline V gives CDR1 SEHNR, CDR2 FQNEAQ (reference sequence). Deletions cut 2 bases from V and 1 base from J, with 14 bases between. CDR3 length equals 17 residues. The CDR3 loop is CASSLIGWGVNTGELFF. DNA of the CDR3: TGTGCCAGCAGCTTAATCGGTTGGGGGGTGAACACCGGGGAGCTGTTTTTT.

The CDR3 here is CASSQVGAIDEQFF. For the CDR3, the DNA is TGTGCCAGCAGCCAAGTGGGGGCGATAGATGAGCAGTTCTTC. The rearrangement uses TRBV3-1 (or the pseudogene TRBV3-2) and TRBJ2-1; D perhaps matches TRBD1 (6 bases). CDR1 is LGHDT, CDR2 YNNKEL, per germline (reference sequence). Trimming cost V 1 base and J 8 bases, with 12 bases left between them. The CDR3 is 14 residues long.

This clone was recorded only once. The chain employs TRBV4-3 and TRBJ1-1; a possible D gene is TRBD1 (6 bases). Trimming cost V 1 base and J 11 bases, with 26 bases left between them. The CDR3 is 17 residues long. The germline gives CDR1 LGHNA, CDR2 YSLEER. The CDR3 loop reads CASSQGHGGGSSTKAFF. The CDR3 region has the DNA TGCGCCAGCAGCCAAGGCCACGGGGGGGGCTCCTCCACGAAGGCTTTCTTT.

This chain connects TRBV7-9 to TRBJ2-7; D is ambiguous. The CDR3 has 14 residues. The germline CDR1 and CDR2 sequences are SEHNR and FQNEAQ (reference sequence). V dropped 4 bases and J dropped 2 bases, with 12 bases sitting between them. The CDR3 protein is CASSSMSYTYEQYF. Here the CDR3 DNA reads TGTGCCAGCAGCTCCATGTCGTACACCTACGAGCAGTACTTC.

The V and J genes are TRBV14 and TRBJ1-2; 9 positions match TRBD1. CDR1 SGHDN and CDR2 FVKESK come from the germline V gene. The CDR3 covers 15 residues. V trimming: 3 bases; J trimming: 5 bases; junction bases outside the gene matches: 7. The chain's CDR3 is CASSHPGQGGYGYTF. The CDR3 nucleotides read TGTGCCAGCAGCCACCCGGGACAGGGAGGATATGGCTACACCTTC.

This clone has just one count. The V and J genes are TRBV19 and TRBJ1-2; D may be TRBD1 (6 bases). The CDR3 runs to 18 residues. Germline V CDR1 and CDR2: LNHDA, SQIVND (reference sequence). Trimming stripped 5 bases from V and 4 bases from J, with 26 bases between. CDR3 residues: CASSSTGQSSVGTYGYTF. DNA of the CDR3: TGTGCCAGTAGTTCAACAGGACAGTCATCAGTGGGAACCTATGGCTACACCTTC.

The chain recombines TRBV10-3 with TRBJ2-7; D possibly corresponds to TRBD1 (6 bases). Germline lookup yields CDR1 ENHRY and CDR2 SYGVKD. Trimming left V 0 bases short and J 6 bases short, with 15 bases between. The CDR3 totals 15 residues. The CDR3: CAISESGRGPPEQYF. The CDR3 DNA is TGTGCCATCAGTGAGTCCGGCAGGGGACCCCCCGAGCAGTACTTC.

The chain recombines TRBV6-5 with TRBJ2-3; TRBD2 aligns across 13 bases. J was trimmed by 6 bases and V by 4 bases; bases with no gene match: 4. This CDR3 spans 15 amino acids. From germline, CDR1 is MNHEY and CDR2 SVGAGI. The CDR3 DNA follows: TGTGCCAGCAGTTTGACTAGCGGGGGGCTCGATACGCAGTATTTT. Its protein is CASSLTSGGLDTQYF.

The CDR3 sequence is CASSRPADTQYF. The CDR3 region has the DNA TGTGCCAGCTCTCGCCCAGCAGATACGCAGTATTTT. The genes are TRBV18 and TRBJ2-3; D not certain. The ends were cut back, 6 bases at V and 4 bases at J, with 8 bases in the middle. Germline V gene data show CDR1 as KGHSH and CDR2 as LQKENI. This CDR3 region has 12 residues.